Each of the 26 T cell receptor beta chains below was sequenced from the same sample in a study of blood T cell repertoires in COVID-19. The data were produced by immunoSEQ multiplex PCR, yet TCRdb's version contains in-frame clones alone and is incomplete. The profile shows roughly 400,000 clones, about 88% of them singletons. Sequencing was performed on PBMCs or T cells enriched from blood (not recorded which). These receptors were collected from a woman in her late teens or twenties who had been exposed to COVID-19.

This chain joins TRBV20-1 and TRBJ1-4, with 10 bases identical to TRBD1. V was pared by 3 bases and J by 8 bases, with 15 bases of the junction left unmatched. CDR1 and CDR2 from the germline V gene are DFQATT and SNEGSKA (reference sequence). The CDR3 covers 17 residues. The CDR3 region has the DNA TGCAGTGCTAGTCTCCGGACAGGGGGTAGGGGACACGAAAAACTGTTTTTT. Its translation is CSASLRTGGRGHEKLFF.

The chain joins TRBV4-2 to TRBJ1-5; D gene ambiguous. Between the trimmed V and J ends, which lost 0 bases and 0 bases, there was a span of 6 bases. Germline V CDR1 and CDR2: LGHNA, YNFKEQ. There are 15 residues in the CDR3. The CDR3 DNA sequence: TGTGCCAGCAGCCAAGATTTAAATAGCAATCAGCCCCAGCATTTT. Translation: CASSQDLNSNQPQHF.

In its sample, this clone was seen once. This sequence joins TRBV6-6 and TRBJ2-7; 11 bases are shared with TRBD2. There are 14 residues in the CDR3. V lost 7 bases to trimming and J lost 2 bases; unmatched junction nucleotides: 4. Germline V gene lookup returns CDR1 MNHNY and CDR2 SVGAGI (reference sequence). CDR3: CASTPTSGTYEQYF. Written as DNA, the CDR3 is TGTGCCAGCACCCCGACTAGCGGGACCTACGAGCAGTACTTC.

The gene calls are TRBV19 and TRBJ2-1, with TRBD2 matching 9 bases. The ends lost 5 bases at V and 5 bases at J; junction bases unmatched: 16. Germline CDR1 is LNHDA and CDR2 is SQIVND (reference sequence). The CDR3 runs 18 residues. This chain's CDR3 is CASSPDSGSHPRNNEQFF. The CDR3 DNA reads TGTGCCAGTAGTCCCGATAGCGGGAGCCATCCTAGGAACAATGAGCAGTTCTTC.

The gene calls are TRBV7-9 and TRBJ2-1, with 11 positions matching TRBD1. Germline CDR1 and CDR2: SEHNR and FQNEAQ (reference sequence). This CDR3 region has 15 residues. Losses at the gene ends were 4 bases for V and 6 bases for J; bases not matched to a gene: 5. The CDR3 sequence: CASSSGTGGINEQFF. CDR3 nucleotide sequence: TGTGCCAGCAGCTCCGGGACAGGGGGTATCAATGAGCAGTTCTTC.

This clone was seen only a few times. This rearrangement joins TRBV9 to TRBJ2-7; D gene ambiguous. The CDR3 contains 14 residues. V lost 2 bases, J lost 0 bases, and 9 bases lay in between. Germline assignment: CDR1 SGDLS and CDR2 YYNGEE. The CDR3 DNA reads TGTGCCAGCAGCGTTTCTAGTGCCTCCTACGAGCAGTACTTC. Translating gives CASSVSSASYEQYF.

This rearrangement joins TRBV28 to TRBJ2-1, with TRBD2 identical over 10 bases. CDR3 length: 17 amino acids. V lost 3 bases to trimming and J lost 4 bases; unmatched junction nucleotides: 9. The germline gives CDR1 MDHEN, CDR2 SYDVKM. In DNA form, the CDR3 reads TGTGCCAGCAGTTTCCGTCCGGCTAGCGGGAGATACAATGAGCAGTTCTTC. This sequence encodes CASSFRPASGRYNEQFF.

V is TRBV30 and J is TRBJ1-2; no clear D gene. V was clipped by 7 bases and J by 6 bases, with 12 bases between them. This CDR3 region has 11 residues. The V gene's germline CDR1 is GTSNPN and CDR2 SVGIG (reference sequence). DNA of the CDR3: TGTGCCTCCATTTGGAGGGATGGCTACACCTTC. This codes for CASIWRDGYTF.

This sequence joins TRBV7-2 and TRBJ1-5; D uncertain. The V gene lost 0 bases and the J gene lost 0 bases, with 15 bases spanning the gap. Germline V gene data show CDR1 as SGHTA and CDR2 as FQGNSA. The CDR3 is made up of 18 amino acids. CDR3 protein: CASSLALPSPYSNQPQHF. Written as DNA, the CDR3 is TGTGCCAGCAGCTTAGCGCTGCCCAGTCCTTATAGCAATCAGCCCCAGCATTTT.

The chain uses TRBV6-5 and TRBJ2-5, with D hard to call. V shed 0 bases and J shed 1 base, with 6 bases lying between them. The CDR3 covers 14 residues. Germline V gene sequence: CDR1 MNHEY, CDR2 SVGAGI. The CDR3 region is CASSYSPIQETQYF. The CDR3, as DNA: TGTGCCAGCAGTTACTCGCCTATCCAAGAGACCCAGTACTTC.

This clone came up a few times. V usage is TRBV9 and J usage is TRBJ2-1, with 10 bases lining up with TRBD2. This CDR3 has 16 amino acids. Losses at the gene ends were 2 bases for V and 3 bases for J; bases not matched to a gene: 5. Germline V gives CDR1 SGDLS, CDR2 YYNGEE. The CDR3 DNA sequence: TGTGCCAGCAGCGTTGTAGCGGGGGGCAACTACAATGAGCAGTTCTTC. It specifies CASSVVAGGNYNEQFF. Combining the CDR3 with reference TRBV9 and TRBJ2-1 gives the whole variable domain DSGVTQTPKHLITATGQRVTLRCSPRSGDLSVYWYQQSLDQGLQFLIQYYNGEERAKGNILERFSAQQFPDLHSELNLSSLELGDSALYFCASSVVAGGNYNEQFFGPGTRLTVL.

The chain links TRBV3-1 (or the pseudogene TRBV3-2) to TRBJ1-3, with a tentative D call TRBD1 (6 bases). The ends were cut back, 5 bases at V and 0 bases at J, with 11 bases in the middle. Germline V gives CDR1 LGHDT, CDR2 YNNKEL (reference sequence). The CDR3 is 15 residues long. The CDR3 DNA reads TGTGCCAGCAGCTCCGGGACAACCTCTGGAAACACCATATATTTT. Translating gives CASSSGTTSGNTIYF.

The sample holds a few counts of this clone. The V and J genes are TRBV11-2 and TRBJ2-7; 7 nucleotides match TRBD2. The CDR3 spans 15 residues. Germline-derived CDR1 and CDR2 are SGHAT and FQNNGV. Trimming at V came to 2 bases and at J to 5 bases, leaving 9 bases not matched to a gene. The CDR3 sequence: CASSLYAGDGDEQYF. CDR3 DNA sequence: TGTGCCAGCAGCTTATACGCGGGAGATGGGGACGAGCAGTACTTC.

The chain combines TRBV7-6 with TRBJ2-7; the D gene is possibly TRBD2 (7 bases). The CDR3 contains 16 residues. Per germline, CDR1 SGHVS and CDR2 FNYEAQ. V was cut by 4 bases and J by 3 bases, with 19 bases left in between. The CDR3 spells CASSSPGGPAGYEQYF. The CDR3 DNA reads TGTGCCAGCAGCTCGCCGGGGGGCCCGGCGGGCTACGAGCAGTACTTC.

The chain is built from TRBV24-1 and TRBJ1-1; maybe TRBD1 (5 bases). Germline V gene sequence: CDR1 KGHDR, CDR2 SFDVKD. This CDR3 region has 13 residues. Trimming took 5 bases from V and 5 from J, leaving 11 bases between them. Here the CDR3 reads CATSAGLGTEAFF. In DNA, the CDR3 is TGTGCCACCAGTGCAGGGTTGGGTACTGAAGCTTTCTTT.

V gene TRBV7-9 combines with J gene TRBJ1-1, with 8 positions matching TRBD1. Germline V lookup: CDR1 SEHNR, CDR2 FQNEAQ (reference sequence). The V gene end was trimmed by 5 bases and the J gene end by 2 bases; junction bases not matched to a gene: 10. This CDR3 comprises 16 residues. CDR3 nucleotide sequence: TGTGCCAGCAGCCCCGCCGGGCAGGGGGCAAACACTGAAGCTTTCTTT. It yields the protein CASSPAGQGANTEAFF.

This chain uses TRBV27 with TRBJ2-3, with D possibly being TRBD2 (7 bases). V lost 7 bases to trimming and J lost 2 bases, with 25 bases between them. Germline V gene lookup returns CDR1 MNHEY and CDR2 SMNVEV (reference sequence). This CDR3 is 18 amino acids long. In DNA, the CDR3 is TGTGCCAGCACCCTCGAGCCACAAGGACGGGGGGCCACAGATACGCAGTATTTT. Protein product: CASTLEPQGRGATDTQYF.

The rearrangement uses TRBV18 and TRBJ2-7; D not certain. Trimming took 1 base from V and 6 from J, leaving 22 bases between them. This CDR3 comprises 17 residues. Germline loops: CDR1 KGHSH, CDR2 LQKENI. The CDR3 spells CASSPRGVTGLASEQYF. The CDR3 bases are TGTGCCAGCTCACCACGCGGCGTTACCGGCTTAGCCTCCGAGCAGTACTTC. Full variable domain (rest looked up from reference TRBV18 and TRBJ2-7): NAGVMQNPRHLVRRRGQEARLRCSPMKGHSHVYWYRQLPEEGLKFMVYLQKENIIDESGMPKERFSAEFPKEGPSILRIQQVVRGDSAAYFCASSPRGVTGLASEQYFGPGTRLTVT.

The chain employs TRBV19 and TRBJ2-5, with 9 bases fitting TRBD2. The V segment lost 6 bases and the J segment 5 bases; nucleotides outside the gene matches: 10. CDR3 size: 15 residues. Germline-derived CDR1 and CDR2 are LNHDA and SQIVND (reference sequence). CDR3 sequence: CASSGTAGGRETQYF. CDR3 nucleotide sequence: TGTGCCAGTAGCGGGACGGCGGGGGGGCGGGAGACCCAGTACTTC.

This clone has a single count. The chain joins TRBV28 to TRBJ1-4; 7 positions agree with TRBD1. Germline V gene sequence: CDR1 MDHEN, CDR2 SYDVKM. The ends lost 7 bases at V and 3 bases at J; junction bases unmatched: 5. This CDR3 has 14 amino acids. CDR3 region: CASTGQAPNEKLFF. The CDR3 DNA sequence: TGTGCCAGCACAGGACAGGCGCCTAATGAAAAACTGTTTTTT.

The chain recombines TRBV18 with TRBJ1-2; 10 nucleotides match TRBD1. The J segment lost 3 bases and the V segment lost 3 bases, leaving 1 base of the junction unmatched. Germline V gives CDR1 KGHSH, CDR2 LQKENI. CDR3 length: 14 amino acids. The CDR3 reads CASSPGTGDYGYTF. CDR3 sequence (DNA): TGTGCCAGCTCACCCGGGACAGGGGACTATGGCTACACCTTC.

The chain combines TRBV27 with TRBJ2-7; D is possibly TRBD1 (6 bases). The length of the CDR3 is 14 residues. Trimming shortened V by 6 bases and J by 2 bases, and 14 bases separated the two germline ends. Germline V gene data show CDR1 as MNHEY and CDR2 as SMNVEV (reference sequence). This CDR3 is CASSRTAQAYEQYF. CDR3 in DNA: TGTGCCAGCAGCCGGACAGCCCAAGCCTACGAGCAGTACTTC.

The chain is built from TRBV27 and TRBJ1-4, with TRBD1 as a possible D gene (5 bases). V was pared by 8 bases and J by 0 bases, with 10 bases between. The CDR3 has 14 residues. CDR1 and CDR2 (germline): MNHEY, SMNVEV (reference sequence). CDR3 in DNA: TGTGCCAGCCGTACAGGCTCAACTAATGAAAAACTGTTTTTT. This encodes CASRTGSTNEKLFF.

The chain uses TRBV28 and TRBJ2-1, with D perhaps TRBD1 (7 bases). Trimming took off 8 bases at V and 2 bases at J, with 10 bases between the two ends. Germline lookup yields CDR1 MDHEN and CDR2 SYDVKM. The CDR3 is 13 amino acids. The CDR3: CASGRGAYNEQFF. CDR3 DNA sequence: TGTGCCAGCGGCAGGGGGGCCTACAATGAGCAGTTCTTC. Full variable domain (rest looked up from reference TRBV28 and TRBJ2-1): DVKVTQSSRYLVKRTGEKVFLECVQDMDHENMFWYRQDPGLGLRLIYFSYDVKMKEKGDIPEGYSVSREKKERFSLILESASTNQTSMYLCASGRGAYNEQFFGPGTRLTVL.

The chain uses TRBV25-1 and TRBJ2-4, with D maybe TRBD2 (6 bases). The germline gives CDR1 MGHDK, CDR2 SYGVNS. V dropped 5 bases and J dropped 2 bases, with 19 bases sitting between them. The CDR3 runs to 17 residues. The CDR3 region is CASSPRWPGGTKNIQYF. The CDR3 DNA reads TGTGCCAGCAGTCCCCGATGGCCCGGGGGTACCAAAAACATTCAGTACTTC.

The J gene is TRBJ2-3, the V gene TRBV10-3, with D maybe TRBD2 (6 bases). The length of the CDR3 is 15 residues. Germline-derived CDR1 and CDR2 are ENHRY and SYGVKD. Between the trimmed V and J ends, which lost 0 bases and 0 bases, there was a span of 7 bases. This CDR3 reads CAISESGLSTDTQYF. CDR3 bases: TGTGCCATCAGTGAGTCGGGACTCAGCACAGATACGCAGTATTTT.